The 23 T cell receptor beta chains reported below all come from one sample, sequenced in a study of cytomegalovirus exposure and HLA in healthy donors. With 60 Vbeta and 13 Jbeta primers, the PCR was carried out. Some clones are missing from TCRdb's copy, which holds only in-frame ones; the method was immunoSEQ multiplex PCR. The table records approximately 75,000 clones, roughly 74% of them present only once. The specimen sequenced was PBMCs. These receptors came from a woman in her fifties or sixties in good health and CMV-seropositive.

This clone came up once. V gene TRBV9 combines with J gene TRBJ2-2; D might be TRBD2 (6 bases). The CDR3 contains 18 residues. Trimming removed 0 bases at V and 5 bases at J, with 20 bases between. The germline V gene encodes CDR1 SGDLS and CDR2 YYNGEE. The CDR3 loop is CASSVENSGGGRTGELFF. For the CDR3, the DNA is TGTGCCAGCAGCGTAGAGAATAGCGGTGGGGGGAGGACCGGGGAGCTGTTTTTT.

For the CDR3, the DNA is TGTGCCAGCAGTGAGGATGCGGGGGCCAACACTGAAGCTTTCTTT. Translated: CASSEDAGANTEAFF. This chain uses TRBV2 with TRBJ1-1, with a weak D call TRBD1 (6 bases). Germline CDR1 SNHLY, CDR2 FYNNEI. CDR3 size: 15 residues. V was pared by 3 bases and J by 2 bases, with 13 bases between.

The chain has TRBV13 and TRBJ2-5, with 7 bases fitting TRBD2. V gave up 5 bases and J gave up 1 base; unmatched junction bases: 7. The CDR3 is 15 residues long. Germline CDR1 PRHDT, CDR2 FYEKMQ (reference sequence). CDR3 loop: CASSPPGGLQETQYF. The CDR3, as DNA: TGTGCCAGCAGCCCCCCGGGGGGACTCCAAGAGACCCAGTACTTC. Based on the CDR3 plus reference TRBV13 and TRBJ2-5, the full variable domain is AAGVIQSPRHLIKEKRETATLKCYPIPRHDTVYWYQQGPGQDPQFLISFYEKMQSDKGSIPDRFSAQQFSDYHSELNMSSLELGDSALYFCASSPPGGLQETQYFGPGTRLLVL.

The chain links TRBV12-5 to TRBJ2-3; 7 nucleotides align to TRBD2. The CDR3 totals 13 residues. Germline CDR1 reads LGHNT; CDR2 reads FRNRAP. Losses at the gene ends were 6 bases for V and 4 bases for J; bases not matched to a gene: 4. The CDR3 nucleotides read TGTGCTAGTGGGTGGGGGGGTGCAGATACGCAGTATTTT. Encoded protein: CASGWGGADTQYF. The full variable domain, its missing parts supplied by reference TRBV12-5 and TRBJ2-3, is DARVTQTPRHKVTEMGQEVTMRCQPILGHNTVFWYRQTMMQGLELLAYFRNRAPLDDSGMPKDRFSAEMPDATLATLKIQPSEPRDSAVYFCASGWGGADTQYFGPGTRLTVL.

This clone was detected only a few times. The chain recombines TRBV7-9 with TRBJ2-7, with 12 bases fitting TRBD2. The CDR3 runs 15 residues. Germline V gives CDR1 SEHNR, CDR2 FQNEAQ (reference sequence). V was clipped by 4 bases and J by 7 bases; unmatched bases: 8. CDR3 residues: CASSWSSGGAGEQYF. The CDR3 DNA is TGTGCCAGCAGCTGGTCTAGCGGGGGGGCTGGGGAGCAGTACTTC.

This chain uses TRBV2 with TRBJ2-2, with 15 positions matching TRBD2. The CDR3 sequence is 16 residues long. The V gene end was trimmed by 8 bases and the J gene end by 6 bases; junction bases not matched to a gene: 7. CDR1 is SNHLY and CDR2 is FYNNEI in the germline V gene. This chain's CDR3 is CASGLAGGGNPGELFF. DNA of the CDR3: TGTGCCAGCGGACTAGCGGGAGGGGGGAATCCCGGGGAGCTGTTTTTT.

The rearrangement joins TRBV6-1 to TRBJ1-5, with a tentative D call TRBD1 (6 bases). Germline assignment: CDR1 MNHNS and CDR2 SASEGT. The V and J ends lost 6 bases and 7 bases respectively, with 16 bases between them. The CDR3 extends over 14 amino acids. CDR3 sequence: CASRVDRMRQPQHF. The CDR3 coding sequence is TGTGCCAGCAGAGTCGACAGGATGAGGCAGCCCCAGCATTTT.

Turning to this clone: Other DNA sequences of this sample code for an identical CDR3. The chain couples TRBV18 to TRBJ1-1; no definite D call. Germline V gives CDR1 KGHSH, CDR2 LQKENI. V lost 4 bases to trimming and J lost 2 bases, with 17 bases between them. The CDR3 sequence is 16 residues long. The CDR3 nucleotides are TGTGCCAGCTCACTGCGATCAGGACGGGGAAACACTGAAGCTTTCTTT. Amino acids: CASSLRSGRGNTEAFF.

This clone was detected only a few times. The rearrangement joins TRBV30 to TRBJ1-1, with 7 bases aligning to TRBD1. The CDR3 runs to 12 residues. V trimming: 4 bases; J trimming: 3 bases; junction bases outside the gene matches: 2. Germline V gene lookup returns CDR1 GTSNPN and CDR2 SVGIG (reference sequence). The CDR3 DNA is TGTGCCTGGACTAGGGGGCACACTGAAGCTTTCTTT. Amino acids: CAWTRGHTEAFF.

V usage is TRBV7-8 and J usage is TRBJ1-5; no definite D call. CDR3 length equals 14 residues. CDR1 is SGHVS, CDR2 FQNEAQ, per germline. With 6 bases removed from V and 4 bases from J, the gap between germline ends came to 13 bases. CDR3 in amino acids: CASRPGPPNQPQHF. The DNA for the CDR3 is TGTGCCAGCAGGCCCGGTCCGCCTAATCAGCCCCAGCATTTT. Complete variable domain (other parts from reference TRBV7-8 and TRBJ1-5): GAGVSQSPRYKVAKRGQDVALRCDPISGHVSLFWYQQALGQGPEFLTYFQNEAQLDKSGLPSDRFFAERPEGSVSTLKIQRTQQEDSAVYLCASRPGPPNQPQHFGDGTRLSIL.

V usage is TRBV5-1 and J usage is TRBJ1-1, with 7 bases lining up with TRBD1. Germline values: CDR1 SGHRS, CDR2 YFSETQ. This CDR3 has 14 residues. V lost 4 bases to trimming and J lost 4 bases; unmatched junction nucleotides: 7. The CDR3 loop is CASSKDTGVTEAFF. CDR3 sequence (DNA): TGCGCCAGCAGCAAAGATACAGGGGTCACTGAAGCTTTCTTT. The full variable domain, with the rest looked up from reference TRBV5-1 and TRBJ1-1, is KAGVTQTPRYLIKTRGQQVTLSCSPISGHRSVSWYQQTPGQGLQFLFEYFSETQRNKGNFPGRFSGRQFSNSRSEMNVSTLELGDSALYLCASSKDTGVTEAFFGQGTRLTVV.

This chain uses TRBV5-1 with TRBJ2-3; TRBD1 agrees at 9 bases. This CDR3 contains 14 residues. Germline V CDR1 and CDR2: SGHRS, YFSETQ. J lost 5 bases, V lost 3 bases, and 4 bases had no gene match. The CDR3 nucleotides are TGCGCCAGCAGCTCCGGACAGGGGAAAGATACGCAGTATTTT. It yields the protein CASSSGQGKDTQYF.

The chain recombines TRBV2 with TRBJ1-6; TRBD1 matches at 10 bases. This CDR3 region has 15 residues. In germline, CDR1 is SNHLY, CDR2 FYNNEI. V shed 6 bases and J 5 bases; nucleotides not matched to a gene: 4. This CDR3 is CASRAGTGDNSPLHF. The CDR3 nucleotides are TGTGCCAGCAGGGCCGGGACAGGGGATAATTCACCCCTCCACTTT.

This clone was seen more than once but under ten times. This chain connects TRBV5-6 to TRBJ2-2; D unresolved. V was pared by 2 bases and J by 2 bases, with 7 bases between. CDR1 SGHDT and CDR2 YYEEEE come from the germline V gene. The CDR3 has 14 amino acids. Here the CDR3 reads CASSFFRNTGELFF. CDR3 bases: TGTGCCAGCAGCTTCTTTAGAAACACCGGGGAGCTGTTTTTT.

The genes are TRBV5-1 and TRBJ2-5; 8 bases are a match to TRBD2. The germline gives CDR1 SGHRS, CDR2 YFSETQ. Trimming took 5 bases from V and 5 from J; bases not matched to a gene: 8. The CDR3 is made up of 14 amino acids. CDR3 protein: CASRATGGLETQYF. CDR3 DNA sequence: TGCGCCAGCAGGGCGACGGGGGGGCTGGAGACCCAGTACTTC. The full variable domain, completed using reference TRBV5-1 and TRBJ2-5, is KAGVTQTPRYLIKTRGQQVTLSCSPISGHRSVSWYQQTPGQGLQFLFEYFSETQRNKGNFPGRFSGRQFSNSRSEMNVSTLELGDSALYLCASRATGGLETQYFGPGTRLLVL.

The chain joins TRBV6-6 to TRBJ2-7; 8 bases are a match to TRBD2. The V segment lost 0 bases and the J segment 1 base; nucleotides outside the gene matches: 2. Germline values: CDR1 MNHNY, CDR2 SVGAGI (reference sequence). The CDR3 contains 15 residues. As DNA, the CDR3 is TGTGCCAGCAGTTACTCGACTAGCGTATCCTACGAGCAGTACTTC. Protein: CASSYSTSVSYEQYF.

This clone was seen only a few times. The rearrangement joins TRBV6-1 to TRBJ1-4; the D is unclear. The CDR3 runs 13 residues. Trimming left V 7 bases short and J 2 bases short, with 8 bases between. Germline V gene data show CDR1 as MNHNS and CDR2 as SASEGT. The CDR3 sequence is CASNTQTNEKLFF. Written as DNA, the CDR3 is TGTGCCAGCAACACACAGACTAATGAAAAACTGTTTTTT.

The chain recombines TRBV2 with TRBJ1-1; D remains unclear. CDR3 length: 14 amino acids. The ends were cut back, 6 bases at V and 0 bases at J, with 11 bases in the middle. CDR1 is SNHLY, CDR2 FYNNEI, per germline. In DNA form, the CDR3 reads TGTGCCAGCAGGGTGGGCAGCATGAACACTGAAGCTTTCTTT. This codes for CASRVGSMNTEAFF.

V gene TRBV5-6 combines with J gene TRBJ2-1; 9 bases align to TRBD1. There are 16 residues in the CDR3. The V gene's germline CDR1 is SGHDT and CDR2 YYEEEE. V gave up 4 bases and J gave up 2 bases; unmatched junction bases: 7. Here the CDR3 DNA reads TGTGCCAGCAGCCCGACAGGGGGGTCTGCCTACAATGAGCAGTTCTTC. Its protein product is CASSPTGGSAYNEQFF.

This clone was found a few times. This chain joins TRBV5-8 and TRBJ1-2, with a tentative D call TRBD1 (5 bases). The CDR3 contains 17 residues. In germline, CDR1 is SGHTS, CDR2 YDEGEE. V was pared by 1 base and J by 0 bases, with 16 bases between. CDR3 residues: CASSLMAGTETNYGYTF. The CDR3 bases are TGTGCCAGCAGCTTGATGGCGGGGACCGAGACTAACTATGGCTACACCTTC.

The rearrangement joins TRBV30 to TRBJ1-4; 9 bases agree with TRBD1. Trimming cost V 4 bases and J 7 bases; bases outside gene matches: 1. The CDR3 is 12 amino acids. Germline loops: CDR1 GTSNPN, CDR2 SVGIG (reference sequence). This CDR3 is CAWNRGPEKLFF. The CDR3, as DNA: TGTGCCTGGAACAGGGGGCCTGAAAAACTGTTTTTT.

The chain has TRBV5-1 and TRBJ2-7, with D uncertain. The V end was cut by 0 bases, the J end by 0 bases, with 7 bases between. There are 14 residues in the CDR3. In germline, CDR1 is SGHRS, CDR2 YFSETQ. The CDR3, as DNA: TGCGCCAGCAGCTTGGACAGATCCTCCTACGAGCAGTACTTC. Translation gives CASSLDRSSYEQYF.

The chain links TRBV23-1 to TRBJ1-5, with TRBD1 as a possible D gene (6 bases). TRBV23-1 belongs to the ORF category, with a function that is uncertain. The V and J ends lost 4 bases and 4 bases respectively, with 17 bases between them. There are 16 residues in the CDR3. The CDR3 spells CASSRTDSQDNQPQHF. The CDR3, as DNA: TGCGCCAGCAGTCGCACGGACAGCCAAGATAATCAGCCCCAGCATTTT.